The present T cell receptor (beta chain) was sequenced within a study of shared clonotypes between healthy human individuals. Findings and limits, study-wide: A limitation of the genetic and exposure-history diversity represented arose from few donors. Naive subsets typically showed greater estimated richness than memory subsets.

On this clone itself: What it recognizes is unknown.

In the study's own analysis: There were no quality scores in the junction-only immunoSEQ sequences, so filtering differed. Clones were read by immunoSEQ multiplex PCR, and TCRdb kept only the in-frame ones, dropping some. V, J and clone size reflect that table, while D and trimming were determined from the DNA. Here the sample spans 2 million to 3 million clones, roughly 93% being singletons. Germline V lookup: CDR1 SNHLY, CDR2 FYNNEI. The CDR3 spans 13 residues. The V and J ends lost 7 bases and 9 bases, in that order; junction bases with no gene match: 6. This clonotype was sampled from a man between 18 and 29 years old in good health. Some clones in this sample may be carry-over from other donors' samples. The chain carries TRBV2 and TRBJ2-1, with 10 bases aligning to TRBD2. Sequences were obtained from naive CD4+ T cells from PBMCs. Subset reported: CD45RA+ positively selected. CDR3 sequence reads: CASTGLAVFEQFF. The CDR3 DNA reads TGTGCCAGCACAGGACTAGCGGTGTTTGAGCAGTTCTTC.